The 27 T cell receptor beta chains below all came from one sample that was sequenced in a study of long-term antiretroviral therapy in people with HIV (dated 2022 in TCRdb). Sequencing of the TRB variable region was done with the immunoSEQ hsTCRB v3.0 assay at survey level resolution. In its TCRdb copy, this immuneACCESS table keeps in-frame sequences only and misses some clones. Where compared with another copy, unresolved V genes explain less than half of these, and the others have no known cause. Within this sample are about 36,000 clones, with less than 85% of them counted one time only. The ten largest make up 5.8% of the sample. The source was unsorted PBMCs, collected 3.4 years after starting antiretroviral therapy. All receptors derive from a man younger than 45 with HIV.

The chain has TRBV18 and TRBJ2-1; D is perhaps TRBD1 (5 bases). CDR3 length equals 14 residues. From germline, CDR1 is KGHSH and CDR2 LQKENI. V lost 3 bases to trimming and J lost 8 bases, with 14 bases between them. CDR3 amino acids: CASSPDRQGHEQFF. The CDR3 DNA reads as TGTGCCAGCTCACCCGATAGGCAGGGCCATGAGCAGTTCTTC.

This chain uses TRBV6-6 with TRBJ1-4; the match to TRBD1 covers 7 bases. The CDR3 has 15 amino acids. V was clipped by 6 bases and J by 5 bases; unmatched bases: 9. Looked up from germline, CDR1 is MNHNY and CDR2 is SVGAGI (reference sequence). The CDR3 loop is CASRRQGEGNEKLFF. Here the CDR3 DNA reads TGTGCCAGCAGAAGACAGGGAGAAGGAAATGAAAAACTGTTTTTT.

V is TRBV4-3 and J is TRBJ2-6; TRBD2 might be the D (6 bases). Germline V gives CDR1 LGHNA, CDR2 YSLEER. CDR3 length: 16 amino acids. V was cut by 0 bases and J by 2 bases, with 8 bases left in between. The CDR3 sequence is CASSQEGGAGANVLTF. The CDR3 bases are TGCGCCAGCAGCCAAGAGGGAGGAGCTGGGGCCAACGTCCTGACTTTC.

This clone turned up a few times. The chain carries TRBV6-5 and TRBJ2-7; no clear D gene. The germline V gene has CDR1 MNHEY and CDR2 SVGAGI. The CDR3 contains 16 residues. Between the trimmed V and J ends, which lost 0 bases and 3 bases, there was a span of 15 bases. Here the CDR3 reads CASSYSTGEAHYEQYF. The CDR3 DNA reads as TGTGCCAGCAGTTACTCGACGGGCGAGGCCCACTACGAGCAGTACTTC.

The genes are TRBV27 and TRBJ2-3; D is uncertain. CDR3 length: 15 amino acids. In germline, CDR1 is MNHEY, CDR2 SMNVEV (reference sequence). V shed 7 bases and J shed 2 bases, with 16 bases lying between them. In nucleotides, the CDR3 is TGTGCCAGCACCATGCAGGCCCATATCACAGATACGCAGTATTTT. This codes for CASTMQAHITDTQYF.

Points on this clone: One junction end does not reproduce the germline sequence, and a read error may be involved. The chain joins TRBV7-8 to TRBJ2-1, with 9 bases aligning to TRBD2. The length of the CDR3 is 12 residues. Germline V gene sequence: CDR1 SGHVS, CDR2 FQNEAQ. This chain's CDR3 is CASSLAPQREVF. The CDR3 DNA follows: TGTGCCAGCAGCTTAGCGCCCCAGCGGGAGGTCTTC.

The rearrangement uses TRBV7-9 and TRBJ2-3; D is possibly TRBD2 (6 bases). The CDR3 has 13 amino acids. Trimming cost V 4 bases and J 5 bases, with 10 bases left between them. In germline, CDR1 is SEHNR, CDR2 FQNEAQ (reference sequence). The CDR3 loop is CASSSEGGDTQYF. DNA of the CDR3: TGTGCCAGCAGCTCGGAGGGAGGAGATACGCAGTATTTT.

V usage is TRBV14 and J usage is TRBJ1-5; D is unresolved. The CDR3 spans 16 residues. The V end lost 4 bases, the J end lost 4 bases, and 17 bases lay between the germline ends. In germline, CDR1 is SGHDN, CDR2 FVKESK. The CDR3 reads CASSLNGPEGNQPQHF. CDR3 in DNA: TGTGCCAGCAGCCTTAACGGACCCGAAGGAAATCAGCCCCAGCATTTT.

The rearrangement links TRBV7-2 to TRBJ2-1; TRBD2 matches at 7 bases. Germline-derived CDR1 and CDR2 are SGHTA and FQGNSA. The CDR3 spans 16 residues. The junction had 5 bases not matched to a gene; V was cut back by 1 base and J by 2 bases. This CDR3 reads CASSLEGTTPYNEQFF. The CDR3 nucleotides read TGTGCCAGCAGCTTAGAAGGGACTACCCCCTACAATGAGCAGTTCTTC.

The chain links TRBV7-9 to TRBJ2-4, with 14 bases aligning to TRBD2. Germline CDR1 is SEHNR and CDR2 is FQNEAQ (reference sequence). With 6 bases clipped from V and 1 base from J, the junction kept 8 bases outside the gene matches. CDR3 length equals 18 residues. The CDR3 here is CASSNGTSGSRAKNIQYF. The CDR3 DNA follows: TGTGCCAGCAGTAACGGGACTAGCGGGAGTCGGGCCAAAAACATTCAGTACTTC.

The chain uses TRBV7-8 and TRBJ2-2, with TRBD2 as a possible D gene (5 bases). Germline loops: CDR1 SGHVS, CDR2 FQNEAQ. V lost 5 bases and J 6 bases, leaving 13 bases between the germline ends. The CDR3 runs 14 residues. Written as DNA, the CDR3 is TGTGCCAGCAGCCTTACTAGTTCTTCCGGGGAGCTGTTTTTT. It is translated as CASSLTSSSGELFF.

The chain links TRBV18 to TRBJ1-4; D possibly corresponds to TRBD1 (5 bases). CDR3 length equals 16 residues. V lost 3 bases and J 7 bases, leaving 18 bases between the germline ends. Germline CDR1 reads KGHSH; CDR2 reads LQKENI. The CDR3 loop is CASSPFLGGRGEKLFF. DNA of the CDR3: TGTGCCAGCTCACCTTTCCTGGGGGGAAGAGGTGAAAAACTGTTTTTT.

In this sample, this clone turned up once. The CDR3 loop reads CASSRDWGTDTQYF. CDR3 nucleotides: TGTGCCAGCAGCCGGGACTGGGGCACAGATACGCAGTATTTT. The genes are TRBV2 and TRBJ2-3; TRBD2 is a possible D gene (6 bases). V lost 6 bases, J lost 1 base, and 11 bases lay in between. CDR1 is SNHLY and CDR2 is FYNNEI in the germline V gene. The CDR3 spans 14 residues.

This clone showed up just once. The chain employs TRBV7-8 and TRBJ1-2, with no clear D. Germline V gene data show CDR1 as SGHVS and CDR2 as FQNEAQ. The CDR3 is made up of 15 amino acids. Trimming removed 1 base from V and 1 base from J, with 10 bases in between. Written as DNA, the CDR3 is TGTGCCAGCAGCTTAGGTCAGAACCGTAACTATGGCTACACCTTC. It specifies CASSLGQNRNYGYTF.

The chain joins TRBV19 to TRBJ1-1; maybe TRBD1 (5 bases). CDR1 and CDR2 from the germline V gene are LNHDA and SQIVND (reference sequence). V lost 3 bases and J lost 6, with 14 bases in between. The CDR3 totals 14 residues. CDR3 sequence (DNA): TGTGCCAGTAGTATTGCAGGGAGTGGCCCTGAAGCTTTCTTT. Protein sequence: CASSIAGSGPEAFF.

The rearrangement joins TRBV4-3 to TRBJ2-5, with D tentatively TRBD2 (6 bases). This CDR3 is 17 amino acids long. In germline, CDR1 is LGHNA, CDR2 YSLEER. V lost 1 base and J lost 0, with 15 bases in between. CDR3 in amino acids: CASSQGVRGMYQETQYF. As DNA, the CDR3 is TGCGCCAGCAGCCAAGGGGTGCGGGGCATGTACCAAGAGACCCAGTACTTC.

The chain carries TRBV5-4 and TRBJ2-7; D may match TRBD1 or TRBD2 (7 bases each). The germline CDR1 and CDR2 sequences are SGHNT and YYREEE (reference sequence). V gave up 3 bases and J gave up 4 bases, with 26 bases separating them. The CDR3 totals 18 residues. CDR3 in amino acids: CASSSSLRAGQFLYEQYF. The CDR3 DNA follows: TGTGCCAGCAGCTCCTCCCTGCGAGCGGGACAGTTTTTGTACGAGCAGTACTTC.

The genes are TRBV28 and TRBJ2-4; possible D gene TRBD2, 7 bases. V was trimmed by 6 bases and J by 6 bases, leaving 15 bases between them. The germline V gene encodes CDR1 MDHEN and CDR2 SYDVKM. This CDR3 comprises 14 residues. In DNA form, the CDR3 reads TGTGCCAGCAGCGGGGGGCGCGGTGGAAACATTCAGTACTTC. It yields the protein CASSGGRGGNIQYF.

The table lists this clone with a few counts. The chain links TRBV4-3 to TRBJ2-4, with 7 bases matching TRBD1. The CDR3 runs 17 residues. J was trimmed by 0 bases and V by 2 bases; bases with no gene match: 7. The germline gives CDR1 LGHNA, CDR2 YSLEER. The DNA for the CDR3 is TGCGCCAGCAGCCAACAGGGGGTTTCACTAGCCAAAAACATTCAGTACTTC. This translates into CASSQQGVSLAKNIQYF.

The chain combines TRBV5-1 with TRBJ2-2; D ambiguous. The ends were cut back, 2 bases at V and 1 base at J, with 6 bases in the middle. CDR1 and CDR2 from the germline V gene are SGHRS and YFSETQ. This CDR3 comprises 14 residues. CDR3 in DNA: TGCGCCAGCAGCTTCGGTCAGAACACCGGGGAGCTGTTTTTT. Its translation is CASSFGQNTGELFF.

V and J are TRBV6-4 and TRBJ2-3; 9 bases fit TRBD2. Germline CDR1 MRHNA, CDR2 SNTAGT. CDR3 length: 15 residues. V trimming: 0 bases; J trimming: 4 bases; junction bases outside the gene matches: 2. CDR3 in DNA: TGTGCCAGCAGTGACTCGGCGGGAGGGCCAGATACGCAGTATTTT. Encoded protein: CASSDSAGGPDTQYF.

This chain uses TRBV28 with TRBJ1-5; 7 positions agree with TRBD1. The CDR3 loop spans 16 amino acids. Trimming at V came to 2 bases and at J to 2 bases, leaving 6 bases not matched to a gene. The V gene's germline CDR1 is MDHEN and CDR2 SYDVKM. CDR3 loop: CASSLGRQGGNQPQHF. Written as DNA, the CDR3 is TGTGCCAGCAGTTTAGGGAGACAGGGCGGCAATCAGCCCCAGCATTTT. Full variable domain (missing parts from reference TRBV28 and TRBJ1-5): DVKVTQSSRYLVKRTGEKVFLECVQDMDHENMFWYRQDPGLGLRLIYFSYDVKMKEKGDIPEGYSVSREKKERFSLILESASTNQTSMYLCASSLGRQGGNQPQHFGDGTRLSIL.

The chain uses TRBV21-1 and TRBJ1-5; whether TRBD1, the table's D call, matches the DNA was not checked. TRBV21-1 is listed as a pseudogene. CDR3 length: 16 residues. The CDR3 nucleotides are TGTGCCAGCAGCAAAGAAGGGGTATGGTCAAGTCAGCCCCAGCATTTT. Encoded protein: CASSKEGVWSSQPQHF.

The V gene is TRBV11-2, the J gene TRBJ1-1; D call uncertain. This CDR3 has 13 residues. V shed 1 base and J shed 1 base, with 4 bases lying between them. In germline, CDR1 is SGHAT, CDR2 FQNNGV. The CDR3 reads CASSLGQNTEAFF. In nucleotides, the CDR3 is TGTGCCAGCAGCTTAGGACAGAACACTGAAGCTTTCTTT.

The chain combines TRBV7-2 with TRBJ2-7; D is tentatively TRBD1 or TRBD2 (5 bases each). In germline, CDR1 is SGHTA, CDR2 FQGNSA. Trimming took off 1 base at V and 7 bases at J, with 8 bases between the two ends. The CDR3 consists of 12 residues. The CDR3 bases are TGTGCCAGCAGCTTAGGGGGACGGGAGCAGTACTTC. Its translation is CASSLGGREQYF.

The chain joins TRBV28 to TRBJ1-5; no firm D call. Germline V lookup: CDR1 MDHEN, CDR2 SYDVKM. CDR3 length equals 16 residues. The V gene lost 5 bases and the J gene lost 0 bases, with 14 bases spanning the gap. The CDR3 loop reads CASSLPRRNSNQPQHF. CDR3 nucleotide sequence: TGTGCCAGCAGTCTCCCCCGACGGAATAGCAATCAGCCCCAGCATTTT.

The rearrangement joins TRBV27 to TRBJ1-4; D is ambiguous. Per germline, CDR1 MNHEY and CDR2 SMNVEV (reference sequence). CDR3 length: 14 residues. Trimming pared 3 bases from V and 8 bases from J, leaving 13 bases between. CDR3 DNA sequence: TGTGCCAGCAGTTTGAAACGGTTTGGAGAAAAACTGTTTTTT. Amino acid sequence: CASSLKRFGEKLFF.